This T cell receptor (beta chain) was captured in a study of T-cell memory formation after mild COVID-19. General study points: SARS-CoV-2 specificity was not confirmed for second-wave clones peaking on day 37. Those CD4+ clones that contracted were mainly in CM and EM (CD8+ ones in EMRA). Clones that shrank (day 15 to 85) were balanced CD4/CD8, whereas later expanders leaned CD4+.

The CDR3 runs 15 residues. CDR1 and CDR2 (germline): LNHNV, YYDKDF (reference sequence). V lost 1 base and J 4 bases, leaving 14 bases between the germline ends. The count of this clonotype is one. What it binds is unknown. 5'RACE with constant-segment primers built TCRalpha and TCRbeta cDNA libraries with UMIs. TCRdb reanalysed the 5' RACE reads using MiXCR and keeps one entry per CDR3 protein. The data contain about 16,000 distinct CDR3 sequences, about a quarter of them seen just once; the ten biggest clones take up 55% to 70%. The V gene is TRBV15, the J gene TRBJ2-7, with D possibly being TRBD1 or TRBD2 (5 bases each). This TCR came from a man in his late teens or twenties who had mild COVID-19 (a few samples of this study predate the infection). Cell type and time point are not known. The sequenced material came from PBMCs or a T cell subset sorted from them (not recorded which). The CDR3, as DNA: TGTGCCACCAGCAGAGGTTCCGGGACGGAGTACGAGCAGTACTTC. It encodes CATSRGSGTEYEQYF.